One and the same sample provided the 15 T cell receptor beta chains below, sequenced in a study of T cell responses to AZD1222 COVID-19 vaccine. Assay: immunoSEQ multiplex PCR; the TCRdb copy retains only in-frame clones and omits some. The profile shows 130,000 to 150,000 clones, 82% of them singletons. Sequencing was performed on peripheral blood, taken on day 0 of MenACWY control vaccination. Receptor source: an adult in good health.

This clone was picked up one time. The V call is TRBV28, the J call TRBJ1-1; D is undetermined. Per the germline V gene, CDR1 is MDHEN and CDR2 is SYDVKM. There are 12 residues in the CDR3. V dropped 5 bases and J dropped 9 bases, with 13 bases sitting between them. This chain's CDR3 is CASSPPTPQAFF. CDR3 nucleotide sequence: TGTGCCAGCAGTCCGCCTACACCGCAAGCTTTCTTT. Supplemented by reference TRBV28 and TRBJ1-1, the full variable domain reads DVKVTQSSRYLVKRTGEKVFLECVQDMDHENMFWYRQDPGLGLRLIYFSYDVKMKEKGDIPEGYSVSREKKERFSLILESASTNQTSMYLCASSPPTPQAFFGQGTRLTVV.

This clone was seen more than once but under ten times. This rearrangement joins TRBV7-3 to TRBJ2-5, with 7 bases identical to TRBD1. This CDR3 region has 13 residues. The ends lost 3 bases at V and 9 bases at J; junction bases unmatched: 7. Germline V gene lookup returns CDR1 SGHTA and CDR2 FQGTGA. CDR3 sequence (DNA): TGTGCCAGCAGCTTCAGGACAGGCGAGGCCCAGTACTTC. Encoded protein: CASSFRTGEAQYF.

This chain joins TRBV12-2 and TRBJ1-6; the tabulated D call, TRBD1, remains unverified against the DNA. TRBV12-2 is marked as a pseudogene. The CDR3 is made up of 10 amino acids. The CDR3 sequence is CASPGSPLHF. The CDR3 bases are TGTGCAAGTCCAGGTTCACCCCTCCACTTT.

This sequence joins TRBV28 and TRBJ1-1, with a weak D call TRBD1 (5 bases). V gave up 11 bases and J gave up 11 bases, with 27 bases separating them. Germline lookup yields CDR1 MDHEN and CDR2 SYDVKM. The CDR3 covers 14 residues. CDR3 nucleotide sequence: TGTGCCGTTACGGGGACCCGGCAATTATTCCAGGCTTTCTTT. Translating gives CAVTGTRQLFQAFF.

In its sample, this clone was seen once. In DNA, the CDR3 is TGTGCCAGCAGCCAAGGGGGGGCGGATGGCTACACCTTC. It codes for CASSQGGADGYTF. V gene TRBV3-1 (or the pseudogene TRBV3-2) combines with J gene TRBJ1-2; perhaps TRBD1 as D (6 bases). CDR1 is LGHDT and CDR2 is YNNKEL in the germline V gene (reference sequence). The CDR3 is made up of 13 amino acids. V lost 1 base and J lost 6, with 9 bases in between.

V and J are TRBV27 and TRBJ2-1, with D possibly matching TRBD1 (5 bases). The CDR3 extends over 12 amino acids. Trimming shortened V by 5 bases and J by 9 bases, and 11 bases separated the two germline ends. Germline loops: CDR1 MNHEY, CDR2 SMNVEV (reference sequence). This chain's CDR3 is CASSKGWGEQFF. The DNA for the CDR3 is TGTGCCAGCAGTAAGGGGTGGGGTGAGCAGTTCTTC.

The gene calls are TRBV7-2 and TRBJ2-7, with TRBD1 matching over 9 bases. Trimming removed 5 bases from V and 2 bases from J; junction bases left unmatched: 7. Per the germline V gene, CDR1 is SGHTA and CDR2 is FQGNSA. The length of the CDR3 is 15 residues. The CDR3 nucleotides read TGTGCCAGCAGCGCCCTTGGGACAGGGCCCTACGAGCAGTACTTC. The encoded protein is CASSALGTGPYEQYF. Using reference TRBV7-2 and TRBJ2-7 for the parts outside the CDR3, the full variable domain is GAGVSQSPSNKVTEKGKDVELRCDPISGHTALYWYRQSLGQGLEFLIYFQGNSAPDKSGLPSDRFSAERTGGSVSTLTIQRTQQEDSAVYLCASSALGTGPYEQYFGPGTRLTVT.

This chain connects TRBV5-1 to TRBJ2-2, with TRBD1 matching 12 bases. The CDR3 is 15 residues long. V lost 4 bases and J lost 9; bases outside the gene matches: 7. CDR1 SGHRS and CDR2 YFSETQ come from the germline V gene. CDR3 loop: CASSLGTGGGRELFF. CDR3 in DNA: TGCGCCAGCAGCCTGGGGACAGGGGGCGGCCGGGAGCTGTTTTTT.

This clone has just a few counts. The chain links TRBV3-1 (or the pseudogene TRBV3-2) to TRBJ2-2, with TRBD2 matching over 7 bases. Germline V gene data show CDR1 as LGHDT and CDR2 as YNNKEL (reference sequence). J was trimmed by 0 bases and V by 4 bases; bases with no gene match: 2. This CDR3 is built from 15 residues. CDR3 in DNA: TGTGCCAGCAGCCCCCTAGCGGCGAACACCGGGGAGCTGTTTTTT. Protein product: CASSPLAANTGELFF.

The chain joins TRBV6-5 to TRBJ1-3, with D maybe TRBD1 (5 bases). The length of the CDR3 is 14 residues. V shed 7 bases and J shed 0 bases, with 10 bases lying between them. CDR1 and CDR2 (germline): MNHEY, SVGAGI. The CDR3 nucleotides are TGTGCCAGCATCCTCCAGGGCTCTGGAAACACCATATATTTT. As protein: CASILQGSGNTIYF.

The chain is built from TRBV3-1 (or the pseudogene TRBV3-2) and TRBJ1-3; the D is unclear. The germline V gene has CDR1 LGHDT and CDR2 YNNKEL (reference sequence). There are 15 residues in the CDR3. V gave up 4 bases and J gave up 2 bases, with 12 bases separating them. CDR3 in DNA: TGTGCCAGCAGCCGCAAATCAGCTGCTGGAAACACCATATATTTT. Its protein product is CASSRKSAAGNTIYF.

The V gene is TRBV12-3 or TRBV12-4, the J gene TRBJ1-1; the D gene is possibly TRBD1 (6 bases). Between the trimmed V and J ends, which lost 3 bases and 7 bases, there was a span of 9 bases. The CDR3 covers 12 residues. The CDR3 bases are TGTGCCAGCAGTTTCGGACAGCTTGAAGCTTTCTTT. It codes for CASSFGQLEAFF.

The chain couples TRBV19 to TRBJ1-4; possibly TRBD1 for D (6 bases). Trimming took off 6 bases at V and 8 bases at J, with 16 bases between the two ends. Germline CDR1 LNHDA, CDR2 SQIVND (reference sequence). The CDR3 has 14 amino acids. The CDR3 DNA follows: TGTGCCAGTAGCCACACCAACAGGGCCGAAAAACTGTTTTTT. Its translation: CASSHTNRAEKLFF.

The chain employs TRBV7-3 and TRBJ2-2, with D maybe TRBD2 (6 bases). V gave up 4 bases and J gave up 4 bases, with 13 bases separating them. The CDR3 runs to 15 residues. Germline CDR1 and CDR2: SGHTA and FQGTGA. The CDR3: CASSSEGSGTGELFF. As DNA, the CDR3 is TGTGCCAGCAGCTCGGAGGGGTCGGGCACCGGGGAGCTGTTTTTT.

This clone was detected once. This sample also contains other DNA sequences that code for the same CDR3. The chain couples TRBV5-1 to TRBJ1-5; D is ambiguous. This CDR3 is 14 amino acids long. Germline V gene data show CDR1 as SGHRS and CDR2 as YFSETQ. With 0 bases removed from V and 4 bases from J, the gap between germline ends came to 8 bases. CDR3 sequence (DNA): TGCGCCAGCAGCTTGGATGGAGGGAATCAGCCCCAGCATTTT. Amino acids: CASSLDGGNQPQHF.